The 9 T cell receptor beta chains given below trace back to one sample, sequenced in a study of cytomegalovirus exposure and HLA in healthy donors (dated by TCRdb to the late 2010s). Library prep was done by the immunoSEQ multiplex PCR assay. For the multiplex PCR, a mixture combining 60 forward primers for TCR Vbeta segments and 13 reverse primers for TCR Jbeta segments was used. TCRdb holds this immuneACCESS table with in-frame rearrangements only. Some clones are missing; in checked studies, unresolved V genes explain under half, and the rest has no known cause. The sample table lists around 120,000 clones, roughly 77% of them with a count of one. The ten most abundant clones make up around 5% of the sample. Source material: PBMCs. The receptors here all came from a man aged 50-60 years in good health and CMV-seropositive.

J is TRBJ2-5 and V is TRBV30; 7 bases fit TRBD1. The DNA end is a closer match to TRBJ2-7, so the J assignment may be wrong. The CDR3 loop spans 15 amino acids. The V gene's germline CDR1 is GTSNPN and CDR2 SVGIG (reference sequence). CDR3 protein: CAWSPPNRGSYEQYF. The DNA for the CDR3 is TGTGCCTGGAGTCCGCCTAACAGGGGATCCTACGAGCAGTACTTC.

The rearrangement links TRBV9 to TRBJ1-2; D uncertain. Deletions cut 1 base from V and 3 bases from J, with 10 bases between. The CDR3 consists of 14 residues. Germline V gene data show CDR1 as SGDLS and CDR2 as YYNGEE. CDR3 in amino acids: CASSVRPQDYGYTF. The CDR3 coding sequence is TGTGCCAGCAGCGTAAGACCCCAGGACTATGGCTACACCTTC.

The chain combines TRBV6-1 with TRBJ1-2, with 7 bases fitting TRBD1. This CDR3 spans 16 amino acids. Trimming took 2 bases from V and 4 from J; bases not matched to a gene: 10. Germline assignment: CDR1 MNHNS and CDR2 SASEGT. The CDR3 region has the DNA TGTGCCAGCAGTGAAAGTTCGGGACAGACTTTCTATGGCTACACCTTC. Its protein is CASSESSGQTFYGYTF.

This chain links TRBV7-2 with TRBJ1-1, with a weak D call TRBD1 (6 bases). V gave up 2 bases and J gave up 4 bases, with 11 bases separating them. Germline CDR1 reads SGHTA; CDR2 reads FQGNSA. CDR3 size: 14 residues. CDR3 in amino acids: CASSLQGFGTEAFF. CDR3 coding DNA: TGTGCCAGCAGCTTACAGGGGTTCGGCACTGAAGCTTTCTTT.

The J gene is TRBJ2-5, the V gene TRBV6-5, with a possible D match to TRBD2 (5 bases). The V gene lost 4 bases and the J gene lost 4 bases, with 13 bases spanning the gap. The germline gives CDR1 MNHEY, CDR2 SVGAGI. This CDR3 is 14 amino acids long. The CDR3 sequence: CASSSRTGRETQYF. CDR3 DNA: TGTGCCAGCAGTTCCCGGACTGGGCGAGAGACCCAGTACTTC.

The CDR3 bases are TGCGCCAGCAGCTTGCAAGCGGACACCGGGGAGCTGTTTTTT. Translating it yields CASSLQADTGELFF. This sequence joins TRBV5-1 and TRBJ2-2, with D possibly TRBD2 on 5 matching bases. This CDR3 contains 14 residues. CDR1 is SGHRS and CDR2 is YFSETQ in the germline V gene. Between the trimmed V and J ends, which lost 1 base and 3 bases, there was a span of 7 bases.

The chain is built from TRBV10-2 and TRBJ2-7; 7 positions agree with TRBD1. Germline CDR1 reads WSHSY; CDR2 reads SAAADI. The CDR3 length is 14 residues. V was pared by 6 bases and J by 7 bases, with 12 bases of the junction left unmatched. CDR3 sequence: CASRETGTVGEQYF. The DNA for the CDR3 is TGCGCCAGCAGGGAGACCGGGACAGTGGGTGAGCAGTACTTC.

Concerning this clone: At the DNA level, this CDR3 is encoded by other sequences in the same sample as well. The V call is TRBV2, the J call TRBJ2-1; D remains ambiguous. V was shortened by 4 bases and J by 9 bases, with 7 bases between the two germline ends. From germline, CDR1 is SNHLY and CDR2 FYNNEI. CDR3 length: 11 residues. This chain's CDR3 is CASSGRSEQFF. The CDR3 DNA reads as TGTGCCAGCAGTGGAAGGAGTGAGCAGTTCTTC.

The rearrangement links TRBV10-2 to TRBJ2-7; 8 bases line up with TRBD1. V shed 6 bases, J shed 6 bases, and the junction held 7 bases outside the gene matches. Germline lookup yields CDR1 WSHSY and CDR2 SAAADI. The CDR3 totals 13 residues. The CDR3 DNA reads TGCGCCAGCAGGGGGACAGGCCCCGCCGAGCAGTACTTC. It codes for CASRGTGPAEQYF.